This T cell receptor (beta chain) was identified in a study of blood T cell repertoires in COVID-19. Study overall: Sites in the United States, Italy and Spain provided acute and convalescent COVID-19 samples. The cDNA or gDNA used as material had been derived from T cells, B-cell-depleted T cells, or PBMCs.

The germline V gene encodes CDR1 SGHTA and CDR2 FQGNSA. V lost 5 bases to trimming and J lost 0 bases, with 7 bases between them. The CDR3 consists of 13 residues. Authors' methods: Amplified reference gene primers provided the basis for estimating nucleated cell counts. Clones were sequenced by immunoSEQ multiplex PCR, and TCRdb holds only the in-frame ones, with some missing. Clone size and the V and J calls come from that table; the DNA yielded D and trimming. Of 85,000 to 95,000 clones in the sample, approximately 89% were seen once. The sequencing input was peripheral blood. The sequence derives from a human donor with acute or convalescent COVID-19. The donor label of this sample is uncertain. V gene TRBV7-2 combines with J gene TRBJ1-2; D call uncertain. DNA for the CDR3: TGTGCCAGCAGCCAGGATGCTAACTATGGCTACACCTTC. Its translation: CASSQDANYGYTF.